This T cell receptor (beta chain) was identified in a study of OX40 agonist ivuxolimab in advanced cancers. For the wider study: Ivuxolimab was an agonistic, fully human IgG2 monoclonal antibody directed against OX40 (CD134), a costimulatory receptor. Intravenous ivuxolimab was administered to patients every 2 weeks at six dose levels: 0.01, 0.1, 0.3, 1.5, 3 and 10 mg/kg. Among the approximately 50 dose-escalation patients, around 19 had hepatocellular carcinoma, roughly 15 melanoma, 9 renal cell carcinoma and 9 head and neck cancer. In the dose-escalation cohort, approximately 83% of patients were male, and the mean age was around 60 years with a range of roughly 20 to 80. Patients were allowed to have had prior anti-PD-1, anti-PD-L1 or anti-CTLA-4 therapy, and 30% to 40% of the dose-escalation patients had previously received checkpoint inhibitors. Partial responses were achieved by three dose-escalation patients, of whom one had hepatocellular carcinoma and two had cutaneous melanoma. The point of sequencing TCRbeta in the periphery was to test whether ivuxolimab changed TCR sequence diversity and drove clonal T-cell expansion. The paper reports the monotherapy dose-escalation portion (N of about 54 patients) of the phase I ivuxolimab trial.

As for this clone: Which antigen it targets is not known. No much larger clonotype is one base removed from it; base qualities were not supplied. Different DNA sequences within this sample yield the same CDR3.

Patients with a history of autoimmune disease or receiving systemic immunosuppression were excluded from the trial. Peripheral blood for TCR sequencing was drawn from every dose cohort at baseline, at cycle 4 day 1 and at cycle 7 day 1. The samples were drawn from a first-in-human, open-label, multicenter phase I dose-escalation trial of ivuxolimab. Adults with locally advanced or metastatic head and neck squamous cell, hepatocellular, melanoma or renal cell carcinoma were enrolled in the trial. Before TCR sequencing, CD4+ T cells and CD8+ T cells were sorted from peripheral blood as separate populations. V is cut by 0 bases and J by 1 base, and the space between the germline ends is 4 bases. The CDR3 runs 13 residues from the cysteine to the phenylalanine. Only the CDR3 part of the read is kept: 39 bases, read in frame from the first base. The germline V gene gives CDR1 as SGDLS and CDR2 as YYNGEE.

Results and caveats for the whole study, not just this receptor: At doses from 0.1 to 3.0 mg/kg, clonal expansion was seen in both CD4+ and CD8+ blood T cells between baseline and week 6. After ivuxolimab, more expanded clones were found on average in CD8+ T cells than in CD4+ T cells. The antigen specificity of the peripheral T cells that underwent clonal expansion was not determined. Partial responders in the 0.1-3.0 mg/kg groups had among the lowest normalized peripheral clonal expansion, especially among CD8+ T cells. Low levels of normalized T-cell clonal expansion were also shown by some nonresponding patients.

For sequencing of the TCRbeta CDR3 region, genomic DNA was extracted from the sorted cells. The immunoSEQ Assay was used to sequence the TCRbeta CDR3 regions. The immuneACCESS repertoire file appears here via TCRdb, limited to in-frame rearrangements. These files lack a portion of the clones; in checked studies, under half of the deficit traces to unresolved V genes, and the cause of the others is not known. The sample table lists fewer than 85,000 clones, 85% to 95% of them with a count of one. 0.4% to 0.55% of the sample is in the top ten clones. The clonotype originates from an adult with an advanced solid tumor such as melanoma, head and neck, liver or kidney cancer. The sequence links TRBV9 to TRBJ1-1; the D gene lacks a confident call. Sequences were derived from CD4+ or CD8+ T cells sorted from blood, sampled in a trial of the OX40 agonist ivuxolimab. The DNA sequence is given as TGTGCCAGCAGCGTAGCACAGAACACTGAAGCTTTCTTT. Its product reads: CASSVAQNTEAFF.